At least ten counts were recorded for the clone carrying this T cell receptor beta chain. V was pared by 3 bases and J by 16 bases, with 4 bases between. CDR1 is SEHNR and CDR2 is FQNEAQ in the germline V gene (reference sequence). This CDR3 is built from 8 residues. The time point here: sample taken at primary tumor resection. The authors sequenced whole RNA from tumor, nontumor lung or frozen PBMC without sorting. This sample was taken from a study of spatial heterogeneity in lung cancer. A single record per CDR3 protein comes from TCRdb applying MiXCR to the 5' RACE reads. The data hold roughly 13,000 distinct CDR3 sequences, with about a tenth observed a single time.

Sample: PBMCs, taken at surgery. The chain carries TRBV7-9 and TRBJ2-1; D ambiguous. The TCR originated in a male donor with early-stage non-small cell lung cancer. The CDR3 reads CASSLLFF. CDR3 nucleotides: TGTGCCAGCAGCTTGCTTTTCTTC.